A single sample gave rise to the 7 T cell receptor beta chains below, sequenced in a study of vaccination effects on CD4 cells after COVID-19. What these receptors recognize is not known. Viral peptide pool expansion of antigen-specific CD4+ T cells preceded sequencing in the ViraFEST assay. After less than 11 days in culture, the CD4+ T cells were isolated. Either the mRNA-1273 or the BNT162b2 vaccine was given to participants as two doses. TCRdb's copy holds only in-frame clones and misses some; the assay was immunoSEQ multiplex PCR. This sample yields fewer than 40,000 clones, of which about 80% are seen a single time; approximately 2% belongs to the top ten. Sequencing was performed on CD4+ T cells from PBMCs cultured with HCoV-NL63 spike peptides, taken after COVID-19 vaccination. Receptors were obtained from a human donor who received a COVID-19 vaccine. Some clones in this sample may be carry-over from other donors' samples.

The table lists this clone with a few counts. This chain connects TRBV6-2 or TRBV6-3 to TRBJ2-4; D remains ambiguous. Per the germline V gene, CDR1 is MNHEY and CDR2 is SVGEGT. Trimming removed 2 bases at V and 7 bases at J, with 3 bases between. The CDR3 runs 11 residues. As DNA, the CDR3 is TGTGCCAGCAGTTACCTGAACATTCAGTACTTC. The encoded protein is CASSYLNIQYF.

CDR3 loop: CASRVAGQLLLGDTQYF. The CDR3 DNA reads TGTGCCAGCAGGGTGGCGGGGCAGTTACTTCTAGGGGATACGCAGTATTTT. The rearrangement joins TRBV28 to TRBJ2-3, with D perhaps TRBD2 (6 bases). Germline V lookup: CDR1 MDHEN, CDR2 SYDVKM. This CDR3 contains 17 residues. The V end lost 6 bases, the J end lost 6 bases, and 25 bases lay between the germline ends.

This chain joins TRBV20-1 and TRBJ1-5; D unresolved. Germline V gene data show CDR1 as DFQATT and CDR2 as SNEGSKA (reference sequence). CDR3 length: 14 residues. Trimming took 3 bases from V and 0 from J, leaving 9 bases between them. The CDR3: CSASVQNSNQPQHF. CDR3 in DNA: TGCAGTGCTAGTGTCCAGAATAGCAATCAGCCCCAGCATTTT.

This rearrangement joins TRBV5-6 to TRBJ2-3; TRBD1 matches at 8 bases. This CDR3 contains 15 residues. J lost 6 bases, V lost 2 bases, and 8 bases had no gene match. Germline-derived CDR1 and CDR2 are SGHDT and YYEEEE. This chain's CDR3 is CASSFVDRDTDTQYF. CDR3 nucleotide sequence: TGTGCCAGCAGCTTTGTGGACAGGGATACGGATACGCAGTATTTT.

The rearrangement links TRBV5-5 to TRBJ1-2; the D gene is possibly TRBD1 (6 bases). Germline values: CDR1 SGHKS, CDR2 YYEKEE (reference sequence). The CDR3 runs 13 residues. The germline V and J ends were trimmed by 4 bases and 4 bases, with 11 bases remaining between them. The CDR3 region is CASSPDRSYGYTF. DNA of the CDR3: TGTGCCAGCAGCCCCGACAGGTCCTATGGCTACACCTTC. Based on the CDR3 plus reference TRBV5-5 and TRBJ1-2, the full variable domain is DAGVTQSPTHLIKTRGQQVTLRCSPISGHKSVSWYQQVLGQGPQFIFQYYEKEERGRGNFPDRFSARQFPNYSSELNVNALLLGDSALYLCASSPDRSYGYTFGSGTRLTVV.

V is TRBV11-2 and J is TRBJ2-3; possibly TRBD2 for D (5 bases). This CDR3 has 14 amino acids. Germline assignment: CDR1 SGHAT and CDR2 FQNNGV. V was shortened by 5 bases and J by 2 bases, with 11 bases between the two germline ends. The CDR3 is CASSRQLDTDTQYF. The CDR3 nucleotides are TGTGCCAGCAGCCGTCAACTAGACACAGATACGCAGTATTTT.

The chain uses TRBV7-2 and TRBJ2-5; a possible D gene is TRBD2 (5 bases). The CDR3 is made up of 13 amino acids. V was shortened by 4 bases and J by 5 bases, with 11 bases between the two germline ends. The germline V gene has CDR1 SGHTA and CDR2 FQGNSA. The CDR3 protein is CASSSRVRETQYF. Here the CDR3 DNA reads TGTGCCAGCAGCTCGCGGGTCAGGGAGACCCAGTACTTC.